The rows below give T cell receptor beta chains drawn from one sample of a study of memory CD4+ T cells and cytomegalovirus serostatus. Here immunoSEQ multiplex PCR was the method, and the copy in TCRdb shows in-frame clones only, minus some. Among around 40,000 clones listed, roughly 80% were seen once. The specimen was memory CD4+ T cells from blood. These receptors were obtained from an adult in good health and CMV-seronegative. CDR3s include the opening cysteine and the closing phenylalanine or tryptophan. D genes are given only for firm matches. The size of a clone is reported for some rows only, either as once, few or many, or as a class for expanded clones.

DNA: TGCGCCAGCGCACTAGAAAGCCGAGAGACCCAGTACTTC
CDR3: CASALESRETQYF
J: TRBJ2-5
D: NA
V: TRBV10-2
size: NA

DNA: TGTGCCAGCAGAAACCGGGACCTCTACGAGCAGTACTTC
CDR3: CASRNRDLYEQYF
J: TRBJ2-7
D: NA
V: TRBV27
size: NA

DNA: TGTGCCAGCAGCCCGCCTAGGCGGACAACCCGACGAGGGCAGTACTTC
CDR3: CASSPPRRTTRRGQYF
J: TRBJ2-7
D: NA
V: TRBV7-8
size: few

DNA: TGTGCCAGTAGTATCTTAAGGGGTCTGAACAATGAGCAGTTCTTC
CDR3: CASSILRGLNNEQFF
J: TRBJ2-1
D: NA
V: TRBV19
size: NA

DNA: TGTGCCAGCAGCTTAGACAGGGAGAACACTGAAGCTTTCTTT
CDR3: CASSLDRENTEAFF
J: TRBJ1-1
D: NA
V: TRBV11-2
size: NA

DNA: TGTGCCTGGAGTTCGTATGCAGGGAGCTATGGCTACACCTTC
CDR3: CAWSSYAGSYGYTF
J: TRBJ1-2
D: NA
V: TRBV30
size: NA

DNA: TGTGCCAGCGGAGCAGGGGGTGAGCAGTACTTC
CDR3: CASGAGGEQYF
J: TRBJ2-7
D: TRBD1
V: TRBV9
size: NA

DNA: TGTGCCTGGACGTCGGGCACGGCGGGTACGCAGTATTTT
CDR3: CAWTSGTAGTQYF
J: TRBJ2-3
D: NA
V: TRBV30
size: few

DNA: TGTGCCTGGAGTCTACAGGGGTTTAAGAATTCACCCCTCCACTTT
CDR3: CAWSLQGFKNSPLHF
J: TRBJ1-6
D: TRBD1
V: TRBV30
size: NA

DNA: TGTGCCAGCAGCCTCGCAAGGACAGCAAAGAACACTGAAGCTTTCTTT
CDR3: CASSLARTAKNTEAFF
J: TRBJ1-1
D: NA
V: TRBV5-4
size: NA

DNA: TGTGCCAGCAGCTTCACAGACTCTGGAAACACCATATATTTT
CDR3: CASSFTDSGNTIYF
J: TRBJ1-3
D: NA
V: TRBV5-7
size: medium-sized

DNA: TGTGCCAGCAGTGATTTGGGACAGGGTTTCCTAAGGGTGTACGAGCAGTACTTC
CDR3: CASSDLGQGFLRVYEQYF
J: TRBJ2-7
D: TRBD1
V: TRBV6-1
size: NA

DNA: TGTGCCAGCAGCCATGACAGGGGAAAGGGCAACTATAATTCACCCCTCCACTTT
CDR3: CASSHDRGKGNYNSPLHF
J: TRBJ1-6
D: TRBD1
V: TRBV5-8
size: NA

DNA: TGTGCCAGCAGCTTAGATACAGGAGTAAACATTCAGTACTTC
CDR3: CASSLDTGVNIQYF
J: TRBJ2-4
D: NA
V: TRBV7-2
size: NA

DNA: TGTGCCAGCAGCTGGGACAGCAACTACGAGCAGTACTTC
CDR3: CASSWDSNYEQYF
J: TRBJ2-7
D: TRBD1
V: TRBV7-2
size: NA

DNA: TGTGCCAGCAAACAGGCGAACACCGGGGAGCTGTTTTTT
CDR3: CASKQANTGELFF
J: TRBJ2-2
D: NA
V: TRBV7-3
size: few

DNA: TGTGCCAGCAGCGTGGAGGGGAATATCTACAATGAGCAGTTCTTC
CDR3: CASSVEGNIYNEQFF
J: TRBJ2-1
D: NA
V: TRBV9
size: NA

DNA: TGTGCCAGCAGCGCAACCGGGACAGGGAGAGGCTACGAGCAGTACTTC
CDR3: CASSATGTGRGYEQYF
J: TRBJ2-7
D: TRBD1
V: TRBV9
size: NA

DNA: TGTGCCAGCAGACCCCAATCGAGGGCGGCCGGGGAGCTGTTTTTT
CDR3: CASRPQSRAAGELFF
J: TRBJ2-2
D: NA
V: TRBV7-2
size: NA

DNA: TGTGCCAGCAGCACCCGGGACAGGGTCACCCTCCACTTT
CDR3: CASSTRDRVTLHF
J: TRBJ1-6
D: TRBD1
V: TRBV7-2
size: once

DNA: TGCGCCAGCAGTGAGTCCTACTTGGTTTACGAGGGCGCCGACAATCAGCCCCAGCATTTT
CDR3: CASSESYLVYEGADNQPQHF
J: TRBJ1-5
D: NA
V: TRBV10-2
size: NA

DNA: TGCGCCAGCTACGTCCCTCGGGGGGCAGGGACCGGGGAGCTGTTTTTT
CDR3: CASYVPRGAGTGELFF
J: TRBJ2-2
D: NA
V: TRBV23-1
size: NA

DNA: TGCGCCAGCAGCTTGGTGGGCAGCCAAGAGACCCAGTACTTC
CDR3: CASSLVGSQETQYF
J: TRBJ2-5
D: NA
V: TRBV5-1
size: NA

DNA: TGTGCCAGTAGTATGCGGCGGGGGGAGTCCTACAATGAGCAGTTCTTC
CDR3: CASSMRRGESYNEQFF
J: TRBJ2-1
D: TRBD2
V: TRBV19
size: NA

DNA: TGTGCCAGCAGTGAAGGGACAGGGATCTCAAATGAGCAGTTCTTC
CDR3: CASSEGTGISNEQFF
J: TRBJ2-1
D: TRBD1
V: TRBV25-1
size: few

DNA: TGTGCCAGCAGCGTAGCAACTGGAAACTATGGCTACACCTTC
CDR3: CASSVATGNYGYTF
J: TRBJ1-2
D: NA
V: TRBV9
size: NA

DNA: TGCGCCAGCAGTGAGAGGGCAGGGGGCCAGTACGAGCAGTACTTC
CDR3: CASSERAGGQYEQYF
J: TRBJ2-7
D: TRBD1
V: TRBV10-2
size: NA

DNA: TGTGCCAGCAGTGAACCGACAGGGATTGGCGAAAAACTGTTTTTT
CDR3: CASSEPTGIGEKLFF
J: TRBJ1-4
D: TRBD1
V: TRBV6-1
size: NA

DNA: TGTGCCAGCAGTCCCCCCAGAATACCCTCTGGAAACACCATATATTTT
CDR3: CASSPPRIPSGNTIYF
J: TRBJ1-3
D: NA
V: TRBV27
size: NA

DNA: TGTGCCAGCAGCTTGTTCAGGGGCTTAAAACTGTTTTTT
CDR3: CASSLFRGLKLFF
J: TRBJ1-4
D: NA
V: TRBV5-6
size: few

DNA: TGTGCCAGCAGTGCGGACAGGGTGTATGAGCAGTTCTTC
CDR3: CASSADRVYEQFF
J: TRBJ2-1
D: TRBD1
V: TRBV6-1
size: NA

DNA: TGCGCCAGCAGCTTGGCCGGGACACGTGGACTAAGGGAGCAGTACTTC
CDR3: CASSLAGTRGLREQYF
J: TRBJ2-7
D: NA
V: TRBV5-1
size: NA

DNA: TGCGCCAGCAGCTTGGTAGCGGGGGCAGAGACCCAGTACTTC
CDR3: CASSLVAGAETQYF
J: TRBJ2-5
D: TRBD2
V: TRBV5-1
size: NA

DNA: TGTGCTAGCAGCTTAGCGGCAGGGTCTGGAAACACCATATATTTT
CDR3: CASSLAAGSGNTIYF
J: TRBJ1-3
D: NA
V: TRBV7-7
size: once

DNA: TGTGCCTGGGACAGGGGGTTGGATTCACCCCTCCACTTT
CDR3: CAWDRGLDSPLHF
J: TRBJ1-6
D: TRBD1
V: TRBV30
size: few

DNA: TGCAGCGTTGACGACAATGAGTATGGCTACACCTTC
CDR3: CSVDDNEYGYTF
J: TRBJ1-2
D: NA
V: TRBV29-1
size: once

DNA: TGTGCCATCAGTGACCCCGCAGGGGCGATAGGTGATCAGCCCCAGCATTTT
CDR3: CAISDPAGAIGDQPQHF
J: TRBJ1-5
D: NA
V: TRBV10-3
size: NA

DNA: TGTGCCAGCAGCCCCGGGCGAGGGGGGAACCAAGAGACCCAGTACTTC
CDR3: CASSPGRGGNQETQYF
J: TRBJ2-5
D: NA
V: TRBV14
size: NA

DNA: TGCGCCAGCAGCTTGGCACTCGGGAACACTGAAGCTTTCTTT
CDR3: CASSLALGNTEAFF
J: TRBJ1-1
D: NA
V: TRBV5-1
size: few

DNA: TGTGCCAGCAGGGGGTACTCCTACAATGAGCAGTTCTTC
CDR3: CASRGYSYNEQFF
J: TRBJ2-1
D: NA
V: TRBV4-2
size: few

DNA: TGTGCCAGCAGAGCAGCTGGGAGCAATCAGCCCCAGCATTTT
CDR3: CASRAAGSNQPQHF
J: TRBJ1-5
D: NA
V: TRBV6-1
size: NA

DNA: TGTGCCAGCGGGTTAAGGGTTGCTGGGGCCAACGTCCTGACTTTC
CDR3: CASGLRVAGANVLTF
J: TRBJ2-6
D: NA
V: TRBV6-1
size: once

DNA: TGTGCCAGCAGCTCGCCGGATTCACGGGGTCGTGGAGCTTTCTTT
CDR3: CASSSPDSRGRGAFF
J: TRBJ1-1
D: NA
V: TRBV7-2
size: NA

DNA: TGTGCCAGCAGCTTAGTTGCGGGGGGCCCTTGGAACATTCAGTACTTC
CDR3: CASSLVAGGPWNIQYF
J: TRBJ2-4
D: TRBD2
V: TRBV11-2
size: NA

DNA: TGTGCCAGCAGTGAAACCCTCGGACAGGGGTCTTACAATGAGCAGTTCTTC
CDR3: CASSETLGQGSYNEQFF
J: TRBJ2-1
D: TRBD1
V: TRBV25-1
size: NA

DNA: TGTGCCAGCAGTGAACAGGCAGGCCACCAAGAGACCCAGTACTTC
CDR3: CASSEQAGHQETQYF
J: TRBJ2-5
D: NA
V: TRBV6-4
size: NA

DNA: TGTGCCAGCAGCTTAGAAAGGGGTCAGCCCCAGCATTTT
CDR3: CASSLERGQPQHF
J: TRBJ1-5
D: NA
V: TRBV11-2
size: NA

DNA: TGTGCCAGCAGCTTAAACTGGGGAGAGACCCAGTACTTC
CDR3: CASSLNWGETQYF
J: TRBJ2-5
D: NA
V: TRBV7-3
size: NA

DNA: TGTGCCTGGGGTAGACAGACCCGGGGTGGGGCCAACGTCCTGACTTTC
CDR3: CAWGRQTRGGANVLTF
J: TRBJ2-6
D: NA
V: TRBV30
size: NA

DNA: TGTGCCTGGAGTGTAGGCGACAGGCCCAACTATAATTCACCCCTCCACTTT
CDR3: CAWSVGDRPNYNSPLHF
J: TRBJ1-6
D: NA
V: TRBV30
size: few

DNA: TGTGCCAGCTCACTACGGACTAGCGGGGGGAAGCAAGAGACCCAGTACTTC
CDR3: CASSLRTSGGKQETQYF
J: TRBJ2-5
D: TRBD2
V: TRBV18
size: NA

DNA: TGTGCCAGCACCCAAGGGAGACAGGGGTTAGTTTATAATTCACCCCTCCACTTT
CDR3: CASTQGRQGLVYNSPLHF
J: TRBJ1-6
D: TRBD1
V: TRBV2
size: NA

DNA: TGTGCCAGCAGCCGTAACCCGGGTGAGCAGTTCTTC
CDR3: CASSRNPGEQFF
J: TRBJ2-1
D: NA
V: TRBV9
size: NA

DNA: TGTGCCAGTAGTATAGAGAAGTATTCACCCCTCCACTTT
CDR3: CASSIEKYSPLHF
J: TRBJ1-6
D: NA
V: TRBV19
size: few

DNA: TGTGCCAGCTCACCGGGGACAGGGGGACCTGGGGCCAACGTCCTGACTTTC
CDR3: CASSPGTGGPGANVLTF
J: TRBJ2-6
D: TRBD1
V: TRBV18
size: few

DNA: TGTGCCAGCAGTTTAGGGGGAACCCTACTCGGGGGCTACACCTTC
CDR3: CASSLGGTLLGGYTF
J: TRBJ1-2
D: NA
V: TRBV27
size: NA

DNA: TGTGCCAGGGACAGGACACGATCACCCCTCCACTTT
CDR3: CARDRTRSPLHF
J: TRBJ1-6
D: NA
V: TRBV21-1
size: medium-sized

DNA: TGTGCCAGCAGCTTAGGGGGCCCGAACACTGAAGCTTTCTTT
CDR3: CASSLGGPNTEAFF
J: TRBJ1-1
D: NA
V: TRBV11-3
size: few

DNA: TGTGCCAGCAGTGAGGGGCCCTATGGCTACACCTTC
CDR3: CASSEGPYGYTF
J: TRBJ1-2
D: NA
V: TRBV2
size: NA